A single sample is the source of the 14 T cell receptor beta chains below, sequenced in a study of post-analysis software for immune sequencing data. Points from the study as a whole: The five TRBV segments detected at higher frequency in patients than in controls included TRBV5-6, TRBV5-1 and TRBV20-1.

No antigen has been identified for these receptors. Tagging with unique molecular identifiers was a feature of the TCR beta cDNA libraries. One entry per CDR3 protein results from TCRdb running MiXCR on the PCR reads. The sample holds about 820,000 distinct CDR3 sequences, roughly 50% seen once. Sequenced: blood. The receptors derive from a girl between 10 and 17 years old with multiple sclerosis.

V gene TRBV9 combines with J gene TRBJ1-2; maybe TRBD1 (6 bases). Germline CDR1 and CDR2: SGDLS and YYNGEE. Trimming removed 0 bases from V and 4 bases from J, with 31 bases in between. The CDR3 runs to 21 residues. CDR3: CASSVVGRGGSLPPPVYGYTF. In DNA, the CDR3 is TGTGCCAGCAGCGTAGTCGGCAGGGGCGGATCCCTTCCCCCCCCTGTCTATGGCTACACCTTC.

This clonotype was counted a few times. The rearrangement links TRBV27 to TRBJ1-5, with a tentative D call TRBD1 (5 bases). This CDR3 spans 15 amino acids. Germline CDR1 reads MNHEY; CDR2 reads SMNVEV (reference sequence). Trimming pared 3 bases from V and 5 bases from J, leaving 14 bases between. The CDR3 sequence is CASSLGRARDQPQHF. Written as DNA, the CDR3 is TGTGCCAGCAGTTTGGGCAGGGCGAGGGATCAGCCCCAGCATTTT.

This clonotype was recorded only once. This rearrangement joins TRBV2 to TRBJ1-6, with 7 bases aligning to TRBD1. V gave up 9 bases and J gave up 0 bases; unmatched junction bases: 5. CDR1 is SNHLY and CDR2 is FYNNEI in the germline V gene. The CDR3 is 15 residues long. The chain's CDR3 is CASMTGSSYNSPLHF. DNA for the CDR3: TGTGCCAGTATGACAGGGAGCTCCTATAATTCACCCCTCCACTTT.

This sequence joins TRBV20-1 and TRBJ2-3; unclear D gene. Trimming took 3 bases from V and 4 from J, leaving 8 bases between them. This CDR3 region has 12 residues. Per germline, CDR1 DFQATT and CDR2 SNEGSKA (reference sequence). The CDR3 spells CSASLAPDTQYF. The CDR3, as DNA: TGCAGTGCTAGCTTAGCACCAGATACGCAGTATTTT.

This clonotype was counted a few times. This chain joins TRBV9 and TRBJ2-7; 9 bases line up with TRBD2. The DNA end is a closer match to TRBJ2-5, so the J assignment may be wrong. CDR3 size: 12 residues. The germline CDR1 and CDR2 sequences are SGDLS and YYNGEE. The chain's CDR3 is CASSGSGGTQYF. The CDR3 region has the DNA TGTGCCAGCAGCGGTAGCGGGGGGACCCAGTACTTC.

CDR3 DNA: TGCGCCAGCCAACCTAGCGGGACCCACAATGAGCAGTTCTTC. Its protein is CASQPSGTHNEQFF. The rearrangement joins TRBV5-1 to TRBJ2-1; 9 bases fit TRBD2. CDR3 size: 14 residues. The J segment lost 5 bases and the V segment lost 7 bases, leaving 7 bases of the junction unmatched. Germline CDR1 and CDR2: SGHRS and YFSETQ.

This clonotype has more than one count but fewer than ten. The chain has TRBV7-3 and TRBJ2-5; the D gene is possibly TRBD1 (5 bases). Trimming took off 5 bases at V and 2 bases at J, with 9 bases between the two ends. From germline, CDR1 is SGHTA and CDR2 FQGTGA. This CDR3 is built from 13 residues. CDR3 sequence: CASSRTSQETQYF. CDR3 DNA sequence: TGTGCCAGCAGCCGGACATCTCAAGAGACCCAGTACTTC.

The chain employs TRBV4-1 and TRBJ2-7; 9 bases fit TRBD2. V lost 4 bases to trimming and J lost 7 bases; unmatched junction nucleotides: 11. Per germline, CDR1 MGHRA and CDR2 YSYEKL. CDR3 length: 15 residues. This CDR3 is CASSLGLAGVREQYF. CDR3 nucleotides: TGCGCCAGCAGCCTGGGACTAGCCGGGGTTCGGGAGCAGTACTTC.

The sample holds a few counts of this clonotype. The J gene is TRBJ2-7, the V gene TRBV27; 7 bases match TRBD1. The germline CDR1 and CDR2 sequences are MNHEY and SMNVEV (reference sequence). V dropped 4 bases and J dropped 7; count of bases not matched to a gene: 19. The CDR3 is 17 residues long. CDR3 loop: CASSSRIPGDSGEEQYF. In DNA form, the CDR3 reads TGTGCCAGCAGTTCCAGGATTCCTGGGGACAGTGGTGAAGAGCAGTACTTC.

The rearrangement joins TRBV2 to TRBJ2-3, with TRBD2 as a possible D gene (5 bases). The CDR3 loop spans 12 amino acids. The germline CDR1 and CDR2 sequences are SNHLY and FYNNEI. V lost 3 bases to trimming and J lost 5 bases, with 6 bases between them. The CDR3 spells CASSEEVDTQYF. CDR3 bases: TGTGCCAGCAGTGAGGAGGTAGATACGCAGTATTTT.

This clonotype was observed a handful of times. The chain couples TRBV12-3 or TRBV12-4 to TRBJ1-1; no reliable D call. Between the trimmed V and J ends, which lost 8 bases and 2 bases, there was a span of 15 bases. The CDR3 sequence is 14 residues long. CDR3 region: CASYTRHQNTEAFF. The DNA of the CDR3 is TGTGCCAGCTATACAAGACACCAAAACACTGAAGCTTTCTTT.

The chain has TRBV5-1 and TRBJ2-2, with a tentative D call TRBD1 (5 bases). Deletions cut 4 bases from V and 0 bases from J, with 16 bases between. This CDR3 is 17 amino acids long. Germline lookup yields CDR1 SGHRS and CDR2 YFSETQ. This CDR3 is CASSPPWQGTNTGELFF. In DNA, the CDR3 is TGCGCCAGCAGCCCCCCATGGCAGGGAACGAACACCGGGGAGCTGTTTTTT.

The CDR3 sequence: CASSWTKPDRAATEAFF. In nucleotides, the CDR3 is TGTGCCAGCAGCTGGACGAAACCTGACAGGGCGGCCACTGAAGCTTTCTTT. The chain joins TRBV11-2 to TRBJ1-1; 7 positions match TRBD1. The J segment lost 4 bases and the V segment lost 4 bases, leaving 15 bases of the junction unmatched. The germline V gene has CDR1 SGHAT and CDR2 FQNNGV. The CDR3 has 17 amino acids. Full variable domain (outside the CDR3, taken from reference TRBV11-2 and TRBJ1-1): EAGVAQSPRYKIIEKRQSVAFWCNPISGHATLYWYQQILGQGPKLLIQFQNNGVVDDSQLPKDRFSAERLKGVDSTLKIQPAKLEDSAVYLCASSWTKPDRAATEAFFGQGTRLTVV.

There are a few counts of this clonotype. The V gene is TRBV6-1, the J gene TRBJ1-1; D remains ambiguous. This CDR3 spans 13 amino acids. Germline V lookup: CDR1 MNHNS, CDR2 SASEGT. Deletions cut 6 bases from V and 1 base from J, with 9 bases between. CDR3 in DNA: TGTGCCAGCAGGCACGCAGAGAACACTGAAGCTTTCTTT. The encoded protein is CASRHAENTEAFF.